A single sample gave rise to the 16 T cell receptor beta chains below, sequenced in a study of cytomegalovirus exposure and HLA in healthy donors. The PCR had 60 Vbeta and 13 Jbeta primers. The data were produced by immunoSEQ multiplex PCR, yet TCRdb's version contains in-frame clones alone and is incomplete. The sample consists of about 82,000 clones, around 77% of them appearing once. Sequenced sample: PBMCs. Every receptor here comes from a man over 45 in good health and CMV-seronegative.

In this sample, this clone turned up once. The DNA of the CDR3 is TGTGCCAGCAGCTCCGATAACAGGGGTAATGAGCAGTTCTTC. Translation gives CASSSDNRGNEQFF. The chain carries TRBV7-3 and TRBJ2-1; 7 bases are shared with TRBD1. The V segment lost 4 bases and the J segment 7 bases; nucleotides outside the gene matches: 7. Germline CDR1 SGHTA, CDR2 FQGTGA. The CDR3 has 14 amino acids.

The rearrangement links TRBV30 to TRBJ1-5; no clear D gene. Trimming stripped 2 bases from V and 2 bases from J, with 13 bases between. CDR1 and CDR2 (germline): GTSNPN, SVGIG (reference sequence). The CDR3 spans 15 residues. CDR3 loop: CAWSWSCGGNQPQHF. The CDR3 DNA reads as TGTGCCTGGAGTTGGTCTTGCGGTGGCAATCAGCCCCAGCATTTT.

This chain uses TRBV2 with TRBJ2-1; D is perhaps TRBD2 (6 bases). Trimming shortened V by 7 bases and J by 7 bases, and 11 bases separated the two germline ends. The germline V gene has CDR1 SNHLY and CDR2 FYNNEI. This CDR3 spans 12 amino acids. The CDR3 region is CASTQTRNEQFF. The CDR3, as DNA: TGTGCCAGCACCCAGACTAGAAATGAGCAGTTCTTC.

This clone was seen a handful of times. This chain joins TRBV4-3 and TRBJ1-5; TRBD1 matches at 7 bases. V trimming: 0 bases; J trimming: 0 bases; junction bases outside the gene matches: 2. This CDR3 is built from 16 residues. Germline V lookup: CDR1 LGHNA, CDR2 YSLEER. The CDR3 DNA is TGCGCCAGCAGCCAAGAATCAGGGGGTAGCAATCAGCCCCAGCATTTT. Translated: CASSQESGGSNQPQHF.

The chain combines TRBV19 with TRBJ2-1; TRBD1 might be the D (5 bases). This CDR3 has 12 amino acids. Per germline, CDR1 LNHDA and CDR2 SQIVND (reference sequence). The V end lost 5 bases, the J end lost 7 bases, and 9 bases lay between the germline ends. Written as DNA, the CDR3 is TGTGCCAGTAGTTTGGGGCGGAATGAGCAGTTCTTC. Translated: CASSLGRNEQFF.

The chain joins TRBV29-1 to TRBJ1-5; maybe TRBD1 (5 bases). Looked up from germline, CDR1 is SQVTM and CDR2 is ANQGSEA. V was cut by 4 bases and J by 6 bases, with 13 bases left in between. CDR3 length equals 13 residues. The CDR3: CSVGTGVGQPQHF. In DNA form, the CDR3 reads TGCAGCGTTGGGACGGGGGTCGGTCAGCCCCAGCATTTT.

The V gene is TRBV5-5, the J gene TRBJ2-1; no reliable D call. The CDR3 extends over 13 amino acids. Per the germline V gene, CDR1 is SGHKS and CDR2 is YYEKEE (reference sequence). V shed 1 base and J shed 5 bases, with 7 bases lying between them. The CDR3 nucleotides read TGTGCCAGCAGCTTGAGAGGCGACAATGAGCAGTTCTTC. Amino acid sequence: CASSLRGDNEQFF. Combining the CDR3 with reference TRBV5-5 and TRBJ2-1 gives the whole variable domain DAGVTQSPTHLIKTRGQQVTLRCSPISGHKSVSWYQQVLGQGPQFIFQYYEKEERGRGNFPDRFSARQFPNYSSELNVNALLLGDSALYLCASSLRGDNEQFFGPGTRLTVL.

The rearrangement links TRBV5-1 to TRBJ2-3; the D is unclear. The length of the CDR3 is 13 residues. Per germline, CDR1 SGHRS and CDR2 YFSETQ. V lost 3 bases and J lost 4, with 9 bases in between. This CDR3 is CASSSLYPDTQYF. DNA of the CDR3: TGCGCCAGCAGCTCACTATACCCAGATACGCAGTATTTT.

This clone was detected once. The chain links TRBV27 to TRBJ2-7; 8 bases align to TRBD1. Germline CDR1 MNHEY, CDR2 SMNVEV (reference sequence). The CDR3 totals 16 residues. The V and J ends lost 7 bases and 6 bases, in that order; junction bases with no gene match: 17. The CDR3 nucleotides are TGTGCCAGCACCACATTTCGACAGGGGCCCACTGGCGAGCAGTACTTC. Protein product: CASTTFRQGPTGEQYF.

The CDR3 DNA follows: TGTGCCAGCAGCCCCGGATCACTTCCAGGGTCCACTGAAGCTTTCTTT. Translating gives CASSPGSLPGSTEAFF. The chain couples TRBV2 to TRBJ1-1; D might be TRBD1 (5 bases). Trimming cost V 6 bases and J 4 bases, with 21 bases left between them. This CDR3 has 16 amino acids. Per germline, CDR1 SNHLY and CDR2 FYNNEI.

The CDR3 DNA follows: TGCGCCAGCAGTTTGAGGGGGCAGAATCAGCCCCAGCATTTT. Residues: CASSLRGQNQPQHF. V gene TRBV23-1 combines with J gene TRBJ1-5; TRBD1 aligns across 7 bases. TRBV23-1 is recorded as an ORF, its role being uncertain. Losses at the gene ends were 5 bases for V and 4 bases for J; bases not matched to a gene: 5. The CDR3 contains 14 residues.

This chain links TRBV6-1 with TRBJ1-6; 9 bases map to TRBD1. Looked up from germline, CDR1 is MNHNS and CDR2 is SASEGT. Trimming at V came to 8 bases and at J to 0 bases, leaving 5 bases not matched to a gene. The CDR3 runs to 16 residues. The CDR3 bases are TGTGCCAGCCGTGGACAGGGGAGCTCCTATAATTCACCCCTCCACTTT. Translation gives CASRGQGSSYNSPLHF.

The chain couples TRBV27 to TRBJ2-3, with D possibly matching TRBD2 (6 bases). Germline V gene sequence: CDR1 MNHEY, CDR2 SMNVEV (reference sequence). CDR3 length: 14 amino acids. V gave up 7 bases and J gave up 1 base, with 12 bases separating them. The CDR3 loop is CASNKWGGTDTQYF. The CDR3 DNA reads as TGTGCCAGCAATAAGTGGGGGGGCACAGATACGCAGTATTTT.

The rearrangement uses TRBV4-1 and TRBJ1-5; D is unclear. This CDR3 has 15 amino acids. The V end was cut by 1 base, the J end by 1 base, with 8 bases between. From germline, CDR1 is MGHRA and CDR2 YSYEKL. The CDR3 sequence is CASSQVPGSNQPQHF. The DNA for the CDR3 is TGCGCCAGCAGCCAAGTGCCCGGGAGCAATCAGCCCCAGCATTTT.

This clone was observed a few times. This chain uses TRBV5-4 with TRBJ1-4; TRBD1 is a possible D gene (5 bases). The ends were cut back, 4 bases at V and 5 bases at J, with 9 bases in the middle. This CDR3 contains 13 residues. Germline-derived CDR1 and CDR2 are SGHNT and YYREEE (reference sequence). The CDR3 sequence: CASSRGVNEKLFF. The DNA of the CDR3 is TGTGCCAGCAGCAGGGGCGTGAATGAAAAACTGTTTTTT.

Concerning this clone: This CDR3 is also generated by other DNA sequences in the sample. The chain links TRBV28 to TRBJ1-5; D is undetermined. CDR1 and CDR2 (germline): MDHEN, SYDVKM. This CDR3 comprises 11 residues. Trimming took off 7 bases at V and 3 bases at J, with 4 bases between the two ends. DNA of the CDR3: TGTGCCAGCACCTCCAATCAGCCCCAGCATTTT. Translation gives CASTSNQPQHF.